The next 7 T cell receptor beta chains were all read from a single sample in a study of metastatic and nonmetastatic thyroid tumors. Thyroid surgery was preceded by no treatment in any patient. TCRdb re-processed the PCR reads through MiXCR. The sample has some 25,000 clones, around a fifth seen once. Sequenced material: blood. The receptors derive from a male donor with papillary thyroid cancer or a benign thyroid nodule (not recorded which). Some clones in this sample may be carry-over from other donors' samples.

The sample holds a few counts of this clone. The rearrangement uses TRBV28 and TRBJ2-5, with D hard to call. Deletions cut 3 bases from V and 9 bases from J, with 11 bases between. The CDR3 has 12 residues. Germline V gene sequence: CDR1 MDHEN, CDR2 SYDVKM. Here the CDR3 reads CASSFVARAQYF. The CDR3 DNA is TGTGCCAGCAGTTTTGTAGCCCGAGCCCAGTACTTC.

This clone was found many times. Sequence at one end of the junction differs from germline and may be a read error. The rearrangement links TRBV28 to TRBJ2-7, with D possibly being TRBD1 (6 bases). The CDR3 contains 14 residues. The germline gives CDR1 MDHEN, CDR2 SYDVKM. The CDR3 sequence is CAGSPPGQYYEQYF. As DNA, the CDR3 is TGTGCCGGCAGTCCACCAGGACAGTATTACGAGCAGTACTTC.

V gene TRBV28 combines with J gene TRBJ1-2, with D unclear. V lost 6 bases and J 3 bases, leaving 17 bases between the germline ends. There are 15 residues in the CDR3. The germline gives CDR1 MDHEN, CDR2 SYDVKM. CDR3 in amino acids: CASRDRGLGDYGYTF. The CDR3 DNA sequence: TGTGCCAGCAGGGATCGCGGCCTTGGGGACTATGGCTACACCTTC.

The chain has TRBV12-3 or TRBV12-4 and TRBJ2-3; perhaps TRBD1 as D (5 bases). The V gene lost 2 bases and the J gene lost 8 bases, with 11 bases spanning the gap. CDR3 length equals 13 residues. The CDR3 is CASSLSGRGTQYF. In DNA form, the CDR3 reads TGTGCCAGCAGTTTATCAGGGCGAGGTACGCAGTATTTT.

The chain couples TRBV24-1 to TRBJ1-2, with a weak D call TRBD1 (5 bases). This CDR3 comprises 14 residues. The germline CDR1 and CDR2 sequences are KGHDR and SFDVKD. V was shortened by 4 bases and J by 4 bases, with 12 bases between the two germline ends. CDR3 nucleotides: TGTGCCACCAGTGAGACGGGGCAGGGCTATGGCTACACCTTC. Encoded protein: CATSETGQGYGYTF.

Many counts were recorded for this clone. V and J are TRBV29-1 and TRBJ1-6, with D hard to call. The CDR3 totals 13 residues. Trimming removed 4 bases from V and 14 bases from J, with 18 bases in between. Germline CDR1 SQVTM, CDR2 ANQGSEA. The CDR3 loop reads CSVASEQKFTLHF. The CDR3 nucleotides are TGCAGCGTTGCCAGCGAACAGAAATTCACCCTCCACTTT.

The genes are TRBV12-3 or TRBV12-4 and TRBJ1-1, with D unresolved. Trimming shortened V by 6 bases and J by 7 bases, and 15 bases separated the two germline ends. This CDR3 is built from 13 residues. The DNA for the CDR3 is TGTGCCAGCAGCCCGACAAGGATCGGTGAAGCTTTCTTT. Translating it yields CASSPTRIGEAFF.